This T cell receptor beta chain derives from a study of post-analysis software for immune sequencing data (dated by TCRdb to between 2014 and 2017). Context from the whole study: Disease courses on record covered relapsing-remitting, secondary progressive and progressive-relapsing multiple sclerosis, though some patients had no subtype annotation. The patient repertoires were compared against 11 previously published healthy control repertoires obtained from donors aged about 6 to 25 years. A subset of samples was prepared in parallel using single-end sample barcoding, then pooled and co-amplified after Illumina adapter ligation.

What the work shows at the level of the full study, not this receptor alone: The control group was slightly older than the multiple sclerosis patient group. Patients showed significantly higher frequencies than controls for about 5 TRBV segments, among them TRBV5-6, TRBV5-1 and TRBV20-1. Strong co-clustering of samples prepared in the same batch was shown by direct clustering with F measure, prompting a batch-effect correction. Significantly lower normalized Chao1 diversity was found in multiple sclerosis patients than in controls, suggesting substantial peripheral T-cell clonal expansion.

As for this clonotype: Its antigen has not been determined. The junction and the germline gene differ at one end; a read error may be behind it.

From cysteine to phenylalanine, the CDR3 is 16 amino acids long. CDR3 DNA is the only sequence kept; it has 48 bases, read in frame from the first base. Taken from the germline V gene (reference sequence), the CDR1 and CDR2 loops are LGHDT and YNNKEL. Library preparation employed PCR. TCRdb lists the instrument as Illumina HiSeq 2500. To reduce PCR and sequencing biases, unique molecular identifiers were built into the TCR beta cDNA libraries. Every 1 to 10 million input T cells yielded 500,000 or so cDNA molecules, meaning each molecule approximated one T cell. The patient libraries were prepared and sequenced with the same protocol used for the earlier healthy control dataset. Within a given batch, samples were prepared together, multiplexed and sequenced on the same HiSeq lane. The paper's data handling went like this. MIGEC was used to process the raw barcoded reads, and molecular identifier groups with only a single read were discarded before consensus assembly and CDR3 extraction. VDJtools was used for post-analysis of the clonotype tables, and diversity was normalized by down-sampling every dataset to the size of the smallest sample. In repertoire overlap clustering, CDR3 amino acid sequences, but not nucleotide sequences, were matched to correct batch-related cross-sample contamination. The raw public data were reprocessed by TCRdb itself: fastp quality trimming at Q25, MiXCR clonotype calling, in-frame beta chains only. Every distinct CDR3 protein forms one entry, paired with its most common genes and DNA. It is TCRdb's table, rather than the study itself, that gives the V and J calls and clone size. Within this sample are more than 500,000 distinct CDR3 sequences, with 34% of them counted one time only. Around 6% of the sample comes from the top ten.

To demonstrate the VDJtools post-analysis software, TCR beta repertoires were profiled from the peripheral blood of more than ten young patients with multiple sclerosis. Multiple sclerosis patients were children and adolescents aged about 6 to 17 years. The clonotype originates from a girl aged 2-17 years with multiple sclerosis. Sequenced sample: blood. Recombination connected TRBV3-1 to TRBJ2-3; TRBD2 fits 13 bases in the junction. CDR3 region: CAGSQEGLAGTGTQYF. The bases are TGTGCCGGCAGCCAAGAGGGACTAGCGGGGACAGGTACGCAGTATTTT.